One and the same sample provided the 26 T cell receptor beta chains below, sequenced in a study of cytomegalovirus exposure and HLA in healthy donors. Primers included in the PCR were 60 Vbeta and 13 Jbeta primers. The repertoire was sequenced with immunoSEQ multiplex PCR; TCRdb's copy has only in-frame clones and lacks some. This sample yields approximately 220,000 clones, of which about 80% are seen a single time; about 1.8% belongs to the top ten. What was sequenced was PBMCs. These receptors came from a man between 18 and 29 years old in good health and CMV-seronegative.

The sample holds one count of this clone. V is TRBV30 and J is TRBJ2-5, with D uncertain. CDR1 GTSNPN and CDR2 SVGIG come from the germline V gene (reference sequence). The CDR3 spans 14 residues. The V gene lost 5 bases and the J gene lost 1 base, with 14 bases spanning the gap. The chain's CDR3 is CAWRLELVQETQYF. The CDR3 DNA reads TGTGCCTGGCGCCTCGAACTGGTCCAAGAGACCCAGTACTTC.

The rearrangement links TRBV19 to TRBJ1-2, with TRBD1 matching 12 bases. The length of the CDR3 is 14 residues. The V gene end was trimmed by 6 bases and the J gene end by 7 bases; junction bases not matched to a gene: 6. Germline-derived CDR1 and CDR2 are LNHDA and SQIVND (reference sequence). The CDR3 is CASSIGTGGGGYTF. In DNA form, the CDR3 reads TGTGCCAGTAGCATCGGGACAGGGGGCGGTGGCTACACCTTC.

The CDR3 DNA sequence: TGTGCCAGTTCGACAGTACCGAACACCGGGGAGCTGTTTTTT. It is translated as CASSTVPNTGELFF. This chain connects TRBV19 to TRBJ2-2, with D tentatively TRBD1 (5 bases). V dropped 8 bases and J dropped 0 bases, with 10 bases sitting between them. Germline assignment: CDR1 LNHDA and CDR2 SQIVND (reference sequence). This CDR3 has 14 residues.

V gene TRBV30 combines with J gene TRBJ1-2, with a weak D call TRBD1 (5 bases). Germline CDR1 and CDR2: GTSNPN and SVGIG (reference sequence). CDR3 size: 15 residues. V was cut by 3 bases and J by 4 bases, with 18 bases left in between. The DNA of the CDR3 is TGTGCCTGGAGGCCCGCGGCGGGGGAGACCTATGGCTACACCTTC. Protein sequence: CAWRPAAGETYGYTF.

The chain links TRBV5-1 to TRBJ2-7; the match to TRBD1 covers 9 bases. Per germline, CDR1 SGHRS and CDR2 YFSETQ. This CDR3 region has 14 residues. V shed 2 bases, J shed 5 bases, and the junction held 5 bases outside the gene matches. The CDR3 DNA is TGCGCCAGCAGCTTCGGGACAGGGTTGGACGAGCAGTACTTC. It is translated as CASSFGTGLDEQYF.

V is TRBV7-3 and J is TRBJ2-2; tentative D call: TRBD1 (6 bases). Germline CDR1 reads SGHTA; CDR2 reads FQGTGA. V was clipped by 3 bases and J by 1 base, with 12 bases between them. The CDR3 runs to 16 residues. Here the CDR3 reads CASSLGALENTGELFF. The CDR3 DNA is TGTGCCAGCAGCTTGGGGGCGCTCGAGAACACCGGGGAGCTGTTTTTT.

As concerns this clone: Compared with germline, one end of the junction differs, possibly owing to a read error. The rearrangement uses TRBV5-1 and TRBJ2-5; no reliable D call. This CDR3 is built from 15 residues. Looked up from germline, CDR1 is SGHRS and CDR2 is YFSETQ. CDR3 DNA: TGCGCCAGCAGCATAGACTCGGTGGCCCAAGGGACCCAGTACTTC. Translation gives CASSIDSVAQGTQYF. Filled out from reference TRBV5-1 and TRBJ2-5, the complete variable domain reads KAGVTQTPRYLIKTRGQQVTLSCSPISGHRSVSWYQQTPGQGLQFLFEYFSETQRNKGNFPGRFSGRQFSNSRSEMNVSTLELGDSALYLCASSIDSVAQGTQYFGPGTRLLVL.

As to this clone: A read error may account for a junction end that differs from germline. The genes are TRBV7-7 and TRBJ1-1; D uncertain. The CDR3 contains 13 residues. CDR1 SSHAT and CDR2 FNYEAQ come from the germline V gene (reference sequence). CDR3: CASSLLQDTEAFF. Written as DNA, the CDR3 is TGTGCTAGCAGCTTGCTTCAGGACACTGAAGCTTTCTTT.

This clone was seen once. This CDR3 is CASSYGKGGGQPQHF. The DNA of the CDR3 is TGTGCCAGCAGTTACGGTAAGGGGGGGGGTCAGCCCCAGCATTTT. V gene TRBV6-8 combines with J gene TRBJ1-5, with a weak D call TRBD1 (6 bases). This CDR3 spans 15 amino acids. Per the germline V gene, CDR1 is MNHGY and CDR2 is SAAAGT. V was pared by 2 bases and J by 6 bases, with 14 bases between.

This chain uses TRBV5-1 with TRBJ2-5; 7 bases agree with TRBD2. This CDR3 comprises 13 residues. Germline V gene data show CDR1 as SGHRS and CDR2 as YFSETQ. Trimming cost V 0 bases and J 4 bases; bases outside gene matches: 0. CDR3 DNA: TGCGCCAGCAGCTTGGGGGGGGGAGAGACCCAGTACTTC. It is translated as CASSLGGGETQYF.

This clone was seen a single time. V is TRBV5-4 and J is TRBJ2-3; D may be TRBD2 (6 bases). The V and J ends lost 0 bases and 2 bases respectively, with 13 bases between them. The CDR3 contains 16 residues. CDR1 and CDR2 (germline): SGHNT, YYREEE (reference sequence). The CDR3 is CASSLGGAGTTDTQYF. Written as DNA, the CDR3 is TGTGCCAGCAGCTTGGGCGGTGCGGGAACCACAGATACGCAGTATTTT.

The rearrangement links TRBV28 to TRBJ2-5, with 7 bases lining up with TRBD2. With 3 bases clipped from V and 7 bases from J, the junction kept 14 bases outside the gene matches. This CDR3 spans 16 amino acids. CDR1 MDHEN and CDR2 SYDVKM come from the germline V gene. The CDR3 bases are TGTGCCAGCAGTTTTTGGGAGGGTACCTCGGACGGGACCCAGTACTTC. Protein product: CASSFWEGTSDGTQYF.

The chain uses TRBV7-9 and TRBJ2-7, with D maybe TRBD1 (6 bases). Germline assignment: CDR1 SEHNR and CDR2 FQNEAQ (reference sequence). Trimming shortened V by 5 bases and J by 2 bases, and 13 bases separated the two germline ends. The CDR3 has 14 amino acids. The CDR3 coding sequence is TGTGCCAGCAGCGTACGGGACAAAGCCTACGAGCAGTACTTC. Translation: CASSVRDKAYEQYF.

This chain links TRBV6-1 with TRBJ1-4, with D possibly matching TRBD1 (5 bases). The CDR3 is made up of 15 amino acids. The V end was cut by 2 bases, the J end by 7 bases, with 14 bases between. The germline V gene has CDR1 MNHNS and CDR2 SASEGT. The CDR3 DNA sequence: TGTGCCAGCAGTGAACCTGTAGGGGCAAGTGAAAAACTGTTTTTT. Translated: CASSEPVGASEKLFF.

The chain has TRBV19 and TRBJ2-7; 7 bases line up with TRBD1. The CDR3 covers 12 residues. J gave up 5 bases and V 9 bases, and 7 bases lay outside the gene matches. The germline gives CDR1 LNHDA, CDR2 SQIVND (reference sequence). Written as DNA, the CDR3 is TGTGCCAGCTCACAGGGGTTCAACGAGCAGTACTTC. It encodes CASSQGFNEQYF.

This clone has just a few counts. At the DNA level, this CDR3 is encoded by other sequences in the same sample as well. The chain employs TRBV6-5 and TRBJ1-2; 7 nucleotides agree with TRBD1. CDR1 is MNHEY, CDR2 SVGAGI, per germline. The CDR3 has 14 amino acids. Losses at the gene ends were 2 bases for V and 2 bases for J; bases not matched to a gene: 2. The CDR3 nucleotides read TGTGCCAGCAGTTACAGGGACAGAAACTATGGCTACACCTTC. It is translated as CASSYRDRNYGYTF.

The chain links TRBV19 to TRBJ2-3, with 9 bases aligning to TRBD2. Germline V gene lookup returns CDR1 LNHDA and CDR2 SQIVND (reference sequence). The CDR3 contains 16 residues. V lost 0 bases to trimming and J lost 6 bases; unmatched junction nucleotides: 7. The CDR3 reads CASSIDQTAGGDTQYF. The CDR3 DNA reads TGTGCCAGTAGTATAGATCAGACAGCGGGAGGCGATACGCAGTATTTT. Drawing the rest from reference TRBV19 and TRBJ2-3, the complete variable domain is DGGITQSPKYLFRKEGQNVTLSCEQNLNHDAMYWYRQDPGQGLRLIYYSQIVNDFQKGDIAEGYSVSREKKESFPLTVTSAQKNPTAFYLCASSIDQTAGGDTQYFGPGTRLTVL.

The CDR3 DNA reads TGCGCCAGCAGCCAAGTCGCGGGTAGCGGAGAGACCCAGTACTTC. As protein: CASSQVAGSGETQYF. The rearrangement uses TRBV4-1 and TRBJ2-5; a possible D gene is TRBD2 (6 bases). Germline assignment: CDR1 MGHRA and CDR2 YSYEKL. There are 15 residues in the CDR3. V dropped 1 base and J dropped 4 bases, with 13 bases sitting between them.

CDR3 region: CASSRQGDTEAFF. In nucleotides, the CDR3 is TGTGCCAGCAGTCGTCAGGGGGACACTGAAGCTTTCTTT. The rearrangement links TRBV11-3 to TRBJ1-1, with TRBD1 identical over 7 bases. V trimming: 6 bases; J trimming: 3 bases; junction bases outside the gene matches: 4. Germline V gene sequence: CDR1 SGHNT, CDR2 YENEEA. The CDR3 contains 13 residues. Variable domain in full (rest from reference TRBV11-3 and TRBJ1-1): EAGVVQSPRYKIIEKKQPVAFWCNPISGHNTLYWYLQNLGQGPELLIRYENEEAVDDSQLPKDRFSAERLKGVDSTLKIQPAELGDSAVYLCASSRQGDTEAFFGQGTRLTVV.

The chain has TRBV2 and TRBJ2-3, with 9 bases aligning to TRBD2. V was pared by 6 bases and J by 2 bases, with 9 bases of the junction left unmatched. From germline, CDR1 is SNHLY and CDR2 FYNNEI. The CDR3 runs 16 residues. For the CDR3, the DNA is TGTGCCAGCAGGGCCCCGGGACTAGCCCCCACAGATACGCAGTATTTT. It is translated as CASRAPGLAPTDTQYF.

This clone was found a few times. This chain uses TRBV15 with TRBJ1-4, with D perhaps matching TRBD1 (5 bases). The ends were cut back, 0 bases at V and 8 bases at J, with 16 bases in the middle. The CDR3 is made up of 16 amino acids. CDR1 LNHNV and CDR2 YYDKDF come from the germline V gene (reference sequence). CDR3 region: CATSRDRGSRWEKLFF. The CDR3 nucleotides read TGTGCCACCAGCAGAGATCGGGGGTCTAGGTGGGAAAAACTGTTTTTT.

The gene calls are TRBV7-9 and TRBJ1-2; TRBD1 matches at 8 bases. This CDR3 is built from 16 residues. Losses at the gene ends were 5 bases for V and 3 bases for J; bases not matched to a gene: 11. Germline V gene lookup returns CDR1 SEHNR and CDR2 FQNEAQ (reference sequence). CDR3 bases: TGTGCCAGCAGCCGCCTATCCGGGACAGGCGACTATGGCTACACCTTC. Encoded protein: CASSRLSGTGDYGYTF.

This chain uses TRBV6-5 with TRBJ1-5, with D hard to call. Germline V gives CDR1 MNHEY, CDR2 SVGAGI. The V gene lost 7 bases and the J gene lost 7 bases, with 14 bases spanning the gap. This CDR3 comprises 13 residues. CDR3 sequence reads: CASTFSRGQPQHF. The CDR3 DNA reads TGTGCCAGCACCTTTTCCCGGGGACAGCCCCAGCATTTT.

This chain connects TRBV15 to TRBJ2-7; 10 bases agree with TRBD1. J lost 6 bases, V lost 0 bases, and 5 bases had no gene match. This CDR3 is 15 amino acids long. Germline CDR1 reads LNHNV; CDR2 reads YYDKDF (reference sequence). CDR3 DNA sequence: TGTGCCACCAGCAGAGAAGCGGGACAGGGGAGCGAGCAGTACTTC. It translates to CATSREAGQGSEQYF.

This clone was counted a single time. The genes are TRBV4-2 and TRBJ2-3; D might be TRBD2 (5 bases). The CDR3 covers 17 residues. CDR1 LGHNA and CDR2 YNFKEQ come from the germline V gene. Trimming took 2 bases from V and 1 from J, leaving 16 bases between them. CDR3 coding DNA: TGTGCCAGCAGCCAACGGGTGGGCGGGTCGGGCACAGATACGCAGTATTTT. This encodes CASSQRVGGSGTDTQYF.

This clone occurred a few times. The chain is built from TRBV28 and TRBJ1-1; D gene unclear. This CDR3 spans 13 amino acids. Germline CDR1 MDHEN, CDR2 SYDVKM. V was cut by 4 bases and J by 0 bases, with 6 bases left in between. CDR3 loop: CASSSVMNTEAFF. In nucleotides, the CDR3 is TGTGCCAGCAGTTCAGTCATGAACACTGAAGCTTTCTTT.